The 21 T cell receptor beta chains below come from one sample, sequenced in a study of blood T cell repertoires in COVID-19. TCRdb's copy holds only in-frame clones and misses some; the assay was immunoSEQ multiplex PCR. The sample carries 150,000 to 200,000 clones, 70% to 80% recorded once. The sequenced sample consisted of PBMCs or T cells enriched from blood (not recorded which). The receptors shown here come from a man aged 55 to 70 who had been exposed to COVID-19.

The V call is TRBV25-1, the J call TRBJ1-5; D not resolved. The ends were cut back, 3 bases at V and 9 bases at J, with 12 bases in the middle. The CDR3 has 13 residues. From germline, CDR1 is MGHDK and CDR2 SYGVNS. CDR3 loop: CASSDLGPSPQHF. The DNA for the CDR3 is TGTGCCAGCAGTGATCTGGGCCCCTCGCCCCAGCATTTT.

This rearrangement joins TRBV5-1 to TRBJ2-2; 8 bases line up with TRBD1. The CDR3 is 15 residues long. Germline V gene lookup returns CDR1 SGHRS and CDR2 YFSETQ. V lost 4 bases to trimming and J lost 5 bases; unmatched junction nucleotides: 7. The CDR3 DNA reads TGCGCCAGCAGCGAGGACAGGGTAGGGACCGGGGAGCTGTTTTTT. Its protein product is CASSEDRVGTGELFF.

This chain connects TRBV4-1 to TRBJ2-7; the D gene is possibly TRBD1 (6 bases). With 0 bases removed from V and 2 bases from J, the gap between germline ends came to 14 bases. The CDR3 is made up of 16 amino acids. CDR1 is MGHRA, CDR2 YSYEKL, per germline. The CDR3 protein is CASSQDSGAKPYEQYF. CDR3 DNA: TGCGCCAGCAGCCAAGATTCAGGGGCCAAGCCCTACGAGCAGTACTTC.

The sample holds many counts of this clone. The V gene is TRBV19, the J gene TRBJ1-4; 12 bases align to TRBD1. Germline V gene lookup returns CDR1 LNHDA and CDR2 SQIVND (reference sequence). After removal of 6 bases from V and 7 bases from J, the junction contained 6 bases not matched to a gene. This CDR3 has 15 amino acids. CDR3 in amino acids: CASSRGTGGGEKLFF. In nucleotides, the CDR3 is TGTGCCAGTAGCCGGGGGACAGGGGGCGGTGAAAAACTGTTTTTT.

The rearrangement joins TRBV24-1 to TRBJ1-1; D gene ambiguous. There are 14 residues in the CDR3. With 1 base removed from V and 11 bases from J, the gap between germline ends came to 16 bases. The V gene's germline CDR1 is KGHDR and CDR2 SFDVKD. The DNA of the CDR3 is TGTGCCACCAGTGATTTAGGCGCACGGCGAGGGGCTTTCTTT. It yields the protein CATSDLGARRGAFF.

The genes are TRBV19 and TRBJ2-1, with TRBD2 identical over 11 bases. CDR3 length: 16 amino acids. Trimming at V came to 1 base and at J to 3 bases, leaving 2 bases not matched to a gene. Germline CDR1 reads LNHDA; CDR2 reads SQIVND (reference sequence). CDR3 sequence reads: CASSIVGTSGYNEQFF. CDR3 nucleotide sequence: TGTGCCAGTAGTATAGTGGGGACTAGCGGCTACAATGAGCAGTTCTTC. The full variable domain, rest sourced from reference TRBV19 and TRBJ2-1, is DGGITQSPKYLFRKEGQNVTLSCEQNLNHDAMYWYRQDPGQGLRLIYYSQIVNDFQKGDIAEGYSVSREKKESFPLTVTSAQKNPTAFYLCASSIVGTSGYNEQFFGPGTRLTVL.

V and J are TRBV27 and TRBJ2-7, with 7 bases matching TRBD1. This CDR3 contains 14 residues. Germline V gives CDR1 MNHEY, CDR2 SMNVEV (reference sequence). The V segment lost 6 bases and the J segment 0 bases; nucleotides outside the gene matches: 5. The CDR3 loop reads CASSTDRFSYEQYF. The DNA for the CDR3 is TGTGCCAGCAGCACGGACAGGTTCTCCTACGAGCAGTACTTC.

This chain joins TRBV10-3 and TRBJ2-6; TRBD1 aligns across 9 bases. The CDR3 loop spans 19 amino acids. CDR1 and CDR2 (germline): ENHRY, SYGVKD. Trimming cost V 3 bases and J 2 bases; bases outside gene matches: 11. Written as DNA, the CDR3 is TGTGCCATCAGTGACATGGGACAGGGAAGAGCCGCTGGGGCCAACGTCCTGACTTTC. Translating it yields CAISDMGQGRAAGANVLTF.

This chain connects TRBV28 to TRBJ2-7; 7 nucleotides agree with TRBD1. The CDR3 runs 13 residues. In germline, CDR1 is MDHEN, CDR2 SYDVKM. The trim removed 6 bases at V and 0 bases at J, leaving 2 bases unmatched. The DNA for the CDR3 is TGTGCCAGCAGAGAGGGGGCCTCCTACGAGCAGTACTTC. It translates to CASREGASYEQYF.

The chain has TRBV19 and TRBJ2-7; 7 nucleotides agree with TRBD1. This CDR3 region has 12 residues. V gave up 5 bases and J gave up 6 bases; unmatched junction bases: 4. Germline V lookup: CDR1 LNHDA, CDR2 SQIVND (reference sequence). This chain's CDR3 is CASSFNRGEQYF. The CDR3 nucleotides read TGTGCCAGTAGTTTTAACAGGGGCGAGCAGTACTTC.

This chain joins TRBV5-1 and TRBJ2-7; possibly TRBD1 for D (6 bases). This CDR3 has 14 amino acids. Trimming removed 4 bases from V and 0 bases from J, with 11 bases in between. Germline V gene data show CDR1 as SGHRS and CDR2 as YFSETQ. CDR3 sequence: CASSILQGSYEQYF. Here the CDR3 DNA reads TGCGCCAGCAGCATCCTACAGGGCTCCTACGAGCAGTACTTC.

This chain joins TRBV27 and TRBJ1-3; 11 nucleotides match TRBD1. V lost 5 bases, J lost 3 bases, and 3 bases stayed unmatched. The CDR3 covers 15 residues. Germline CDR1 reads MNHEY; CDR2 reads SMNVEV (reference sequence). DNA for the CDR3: TGTGCCAGCAGTCAAGGGACAGGGGGTGGAAACACCATATATTTT. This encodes CASSQGTGGGNTIYF.

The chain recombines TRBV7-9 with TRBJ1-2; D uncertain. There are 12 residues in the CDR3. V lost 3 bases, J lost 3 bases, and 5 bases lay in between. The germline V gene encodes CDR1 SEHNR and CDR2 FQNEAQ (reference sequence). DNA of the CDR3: TGTGCCAGCAGCTTGGGCGACTATGGCTACACCTTC. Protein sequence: CASSLGDYGYTF. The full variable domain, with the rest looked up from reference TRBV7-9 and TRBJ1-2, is DTGVSQNPRHKITKRGQNVTFRCDPISEHNRLYWYRQTLGQGPEFLTYFQNEAQLEKSRLLSDRFSAERPKGSFSTLEIQRTEQGDSAMYLCASSLGDYGYTFGSGTRLTVV.

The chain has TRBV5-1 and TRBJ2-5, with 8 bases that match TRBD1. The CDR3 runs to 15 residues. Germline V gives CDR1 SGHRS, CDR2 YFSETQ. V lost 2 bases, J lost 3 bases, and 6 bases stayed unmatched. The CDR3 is CASSFQQDREETQYF. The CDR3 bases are TGCGCCAGCAGCTTCCAACAGGACAGGGAAGAGACCCAGTACTTC.

The CDR3 loop is CASGENRGYGYTF. The CDR3 coding sequence is TGTGCCAGCGGGGAAAACAGGGGCTATGGCTACACCTTC. This chain links TRBV2 with TRBJ1-2, with 7 nucleotides matching TRBD1. Germline loops: CDR1 SNHLY, CDR2 FYNNEI. This CDR3 comprises 13 residues. The trim removed 8 bases at V and 4 bases at J, leaving 7 bases unmatched.

In DNA, the CDR3 is TGTGCCAGCAGCGCAGGCCCGGGACTCGGGAACACCATATATTTT. Translated: CASSAGPGLGNTIYF. The chain combines TRBV2 with TRBJ1-3; the D gene is possibly TRBD1 (5 bases). Germline V CDR1 and CDR2: SNHLY, FYNNEI. With 6 bases removed from V and 7 bases from J, the gap between germline ends came to 19 bases. The CDR3 is 15 amino acids. Combining the CDR3 with reference TRBV2 and TRBJ1-3 gives the whole variable domain EPEVTQTPSHQVTQMGQEVILRCVPISNHLYFYWYRQILGQKVEFLVSFYNNEISEKSEIFDDQFSVERPDGSNFTLKIRSTKLEDSAMYFCASSAGPGLGNTIYFGEGSWLTVV.

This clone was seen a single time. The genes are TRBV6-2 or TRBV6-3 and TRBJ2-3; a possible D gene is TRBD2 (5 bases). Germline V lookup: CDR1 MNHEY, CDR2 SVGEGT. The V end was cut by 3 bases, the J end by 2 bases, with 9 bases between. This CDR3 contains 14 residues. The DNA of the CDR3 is TGTGCCAGCAGTTATCGGGATGACACAGATACGCAGTATTTT. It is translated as CASSYRDDTDTQYF.

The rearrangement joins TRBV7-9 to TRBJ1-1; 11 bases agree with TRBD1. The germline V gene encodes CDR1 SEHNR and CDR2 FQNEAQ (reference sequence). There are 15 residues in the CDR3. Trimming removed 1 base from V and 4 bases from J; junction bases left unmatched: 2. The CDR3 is CASSLDGTGGTEAFF. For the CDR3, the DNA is TGTGCCAGCAGCTTAGACGGGACAGGGGGCACTGAAGCTTTCTTT.

The CDR3 DNA reads as TGTGCCAGTAGTACCCTCCAAGAGACCCAGTACTTC. Translated: CASSTLQETQYF. The chain combines TRBV19 with TRBJ2-5; D is uncertain. Germline V lookup: CDR1 LNHDA, CDR2 SQIVND (reference sequence). V lost 4 bases and J 1 base, leaving 4 bases between the germline ends. This CDR3 is 12 amino acids long.

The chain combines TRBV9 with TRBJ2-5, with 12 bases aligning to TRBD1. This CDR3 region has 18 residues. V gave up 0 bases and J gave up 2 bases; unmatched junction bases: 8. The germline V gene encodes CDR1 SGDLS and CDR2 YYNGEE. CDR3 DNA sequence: TGTGCCAGCAGCGTAGGGATGGGACAGGGGGCTTGGCAAGAGACCCAGTACTTC. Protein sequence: CASSVGMGQGAWQETQYF.

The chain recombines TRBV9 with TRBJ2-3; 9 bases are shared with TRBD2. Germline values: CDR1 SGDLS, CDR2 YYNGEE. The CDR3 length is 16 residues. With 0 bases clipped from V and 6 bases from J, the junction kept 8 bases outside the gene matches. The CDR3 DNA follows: TGTGCCAGCAGCGTAGCGGCTAGCGGGGCCGGGGATACGCAGTATTTT. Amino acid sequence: CASSVAASGAGDTQYF. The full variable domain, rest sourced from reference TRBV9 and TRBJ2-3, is DSGVTQTPKHLITATGQRVTLRCSPRSGDLSVYWYQQSLDQGLQFLIQYYNGEERAKGNILERFSAQQFPDLHSELNLSSLELGDSALYFCASSVAASGAGDTQYFGPGTRLTVL.